These 18 T cell receptor beta chains share one sample of origin, sequenced in a study of shared clonotypes between healthy human individuals. CD45RO-negative, CCR7-positively selected cells formed the naive CD8 fraction, excluding terminally differentiated effector memory CD45RA+ cells. Sequencing was performed with immunoSEQ multiplex PCR; in TCRdb, only in-frame clones are kept and a portion is missing. The repertoire holds roughly 590,000 clones, with nearly 97% as singletons. Input material: naive CD8+ T cells sorted from blood. The origin of the receptors is a woman aged 25 to 39 in good health.

This clone has more than one count but fewer than ten. The V and J genes are TRBV9 and TRBJ2-2, with D unclear. The V and J ends lost 4 bases and 6 bases respectively, with 7 bases between them. This CDR3 has 12 amino acids. Germline V gives CDR1 SGDLS, CDR2 YYNGEE. CDR3 bases: TGTGCCAGCAGCACTGGCCCCGGGGAGCTGTTTTTT. It is translated as CASSTGPGELFF.

V is TRBV20-1 and J is TRBJ2-3; D is possibly TRBD2 (5 bases). Trimming stripped 3 bases from V and 14 bases from J, with 12 bases between. The germline gives CDR1 DFQATT, CDR2 SNEGSKA (reference sequence). The CDR3 is made up of 10 amino acids. The CDR3 region is CSASTGKMYF. DNA of the CDR3: TGCAGTGCTAGCACGGGAAAAATGTATTTT.

The V and J genes are TRBV28 and TRBJ2-1; D gene ambiguous. The CDR3 consists of 12 residues. V dropped 5 bases and J dropped 4 bases, with 6 bases sitting between them. Germline lookup yields CDR1 MDHEN and CDR2 SYDVKM. The CDR3 region is CASSPDYNEQFF. CDR3 nucleotide sequence: TGTGCCAGCAGTCCCGATTACAATGAGCAGTTCTTC. The variable domain in full, completed from reference TRBV28 and TRBJ2-1, reads DVKVTQSSRYLVKRTGEKVFLECVQDMDHENMFWYRQDPGLGLRLIYFSYDVKMKEKGDIPEGYSVSREKKERFSLILESASTNQTSMYLCASSPDYNEQFFGPGTRLTVL.

The rearrangement joins TRBV27 to TRBJ1-2; D call uncertain. The CDR3 is 16 amino acids. V was shortened by 7 bases and J by 6 bases, with 24 bases between the two germline ends. Germline V gives CDR1 MNHEY, CDR2 SMNVEV (reference sequence). CDR3 DNA sequence: TGTGCCAGCAACCCGGGCCAGCGGACCCTTGGAGATGGCTACACCTTC. This gives the protein CASNPGQRTLGDGYTF.

J is TRBJ2-1 and V is TRBV11-2, with D tentatively TRBD1 or TRBD2 (5 bases each). Germline V gene data show CDR1 as SGHAT and CDR2 as FQNNGV. The CDR3 is 12 residues long. Trimming took off 4 bases at V and 7 bases at J, with 8 bases between the two ends. The CDR3 coding sequence is TGTGCCAGCAGCTCGGGGCTGAATGAGCAGTTCTTC. As protein: CASSSGLNEQFF. Variable domain in full (rest from reference TRBV11-2 and TRBJ2-1): EAGVAQSPRYKIIEKRQSVAFWCNPISGHATLYWYQQILGQGPKLLIQFQNNGVVDDSQLPKDRFSAERLKGVDSTLKIQPAKLEDSAVYLCASSSGLNEQFFGPGTRLTVL.

Concerning this clone: Different DNA sequences within this sample yield the same CDR3. The chain joins TRBV20-1 to TRBJ2-5; D not certain. Germline V gene sequence: CDR1 DFQATT, CDR2 SNEGSKA (reference sequence). V shed 3 bases and J shed 5 bases, with 7 bases lying between them. This CDR3 is 11 amino acids long. The CDR3 here is CSARDGETQYF. DNA of the CDR3: TGCAGTGCTAGGGATGGGGAGACCCAGTACTTC.

The J gene is TRBJ2-5, the V gene TRBV2; D gene ambiguous. Germline CDR1 SNHLY, CDR2 FYNNEI. V lost 1 base to trimming and J lost 5 bases, with 8 bases between them. CDR3 length: 13 residues. This CDR3 is CASSEEVWETQYF. The DNA for the CDR3 is TGTGCCAGCAGTGAAGAGGTCTGGGAGACCCAGTACTTC.

The chain joins TRBV28 to TRBJ2-3; TRBD2 agrees at 10 bases. Germline loops: CDR1 MDHEN, CDR2 SYDVKM. The junction had 8 bases not matched to a gene; V was cut back by 11 bases and J by 3 bases. CDR3 length: 14 amino acids. The CDR3 reads CAGASGRRTDTQYF. CDR3 DNA sequence: TGTGCCGGGGCTAGCGGGAGACGAACAGATACGCAGTATTTT.

V is TRBV28 and J is TRBJ1-6, with D unclear. This CDR3 is 15 amino acids long. Germline V lookup: CDR1 MDHEN, CDR2 SYDVKM. V was cut by 6 bases and J by 5 bases, with 14 bases left in between. The CDR3 region is CASSRVLLHNSPLHF. As DNA, the CDR3 is TGTGCCAGCAGCCGTGTACTACTCCATAATTCACCCCTCCACTTT.

The chain employs TRBV29-1 and TRBJ2-4; D ambiguous. The ends were cut back, 4 bases at V and 5 bases at J, with 12 bases in the middle. Per germline, CDR1 SQVTM and CDR2 ANQGSEA. The CDR3 sequence is 13 residues long. CDR3: CSVVGIRENIQYF. CDR3 bases: TGCAGCGTTGTCGGTATCCGGGAAAACATTCAGTACTTC.

The chain joins TRBV7-6 to TRBJ2-2; 8 bases are a match to TRBD1. The V gene end was trimmed by 1 base and the J gene end by 6 bases; junction bases not matched to a gene: 13. Germline CDR1 is SGHVS and CDR2 is FNYEAQ. CDR3 length equals 18 residues. CDR3 sequence reads: CASSLVGTGRRVSGELFF. The CDR3 DNA follows: TGTGCCAGCAGCTTAGTAGGGACAGGTCGAAGAGTGTCCGGGGAGCTGTTTTTT.

The chain employs TRBV28 and TRBJ1-3; tentative D call: TRBD1 (5 bases). The CDR3 is 14 amino acids. The germline CDR1 and CDR2 sequences are MDHEN and SYDVKM. Trimming removed 4 bases at V and 4 bases at J, with 11 bases between. The CDR3 sequence is CASSYGAKGNTIYF. The CDR3 coding sequence is TGTGCCAGCAGTTACGGGGCTAAGGGAAACACCATATATTTT.

The chain recombines TRBV27 with TRBJ1-2; tentatively, D is TRBD1 (5 bases). Germline CDR1 MNHEY, CDR2 SMNVEV (reference sequence). The ends were cut back, 7 bases at V and 6 bases at J, with 27 bases in the middle. The CDR3 runs 17 residues. The chain's CDR3 is CASTPTTGLRLPDGYTF. The CDR3, as DNA: TGTGCCAGCACCCCCACGACGGGGCTCAGACTACCGGATGGCTACACCTTC.

V is TRBV7-6 and J is TRBJ2-3; D is undetermined. Germline CDR1 is SGHVS and CDR2 is FNYEAQ. Trimming cost V 5 bases and J 6 bases, with 6 bases left between them. CDR3 size: 11 residues. DNA for the CDR3: TGTGCCAGCAGCGACCTGGATACGCAGTATTTT. Its protein is CASSDLDTQYF. Filled out from reference TRBV7-6 and TRBJ2-3, the complete variable domain reads GAGVSQSPRYKVTKRGQDVALRCDPISGHVSLYWYRQALGQGPEFLTYFNYEAQQDKSGLPNDRFSAERPEGSISTLTIQRTEQRDSAMYRCASSDLDTQYFGPGTRLTVL.

The CDR3 reads CASSLGGGPDTQYF. The CDR3 bases are TGTGCCAGCAGCTTAGGCGGGGGGCCAGATACGCAGTATTTT. The gene calls are TRBV7-6 and TRBJ2-3; TRBD2 matches 8 bases. The CDR3 loop spans 14 amino acids. CDR1 SGHVS and CDR2 FNYEAQ come from the germline V gene. The V segment lost 1 base and the J segment 4 bases; nucleotides outside the gene matches: 1.

This chain joins TRBV27 and TRBJ2-1, with TRBD2 identical over 13 bases. The CDR3 extends over 14 amino acids. CDR1 and CDR2 from the germline V gene are MNHEY and SMNVEV (reference sequence). The V segment lost 5 bases and the J segment 9 bases; nucleotides outside the gene matches: 4. The CDR3 DNA reads as TGTGCCAGCAGTACTAGCGGGAGGGCCCCTGAGCAGTTCTTC. This encodes CASSTSGRAPEQFF.

This clone appeared once. The gene calls are TRBV19 and TRBJ2-1, with 9 nucleotides matching TRBD2. The germline V gene has CDR1 LNHDA and CDR2 SQIVND (reference sequence). This CDR3 comprises 16 residues. Losses at the gene ends were 5 bases for V and 5 bases for J; bases not matched to a gene: 10. The CDR3 DNA is TGTGCCAGTAGTGTGTCGGCGGGAGGGCCAAACAATGAGCAGTTCTTC. Residues: CASSVSAGGPNNEQFF.

J is TRBJ2-4 and V is TRBV9, with D possibly TRBD2 on 5 matching bases. Per the germline V gene, CDR1 is SGDLS and CDR2 is YYNGEE. The CDR3 spans 15 residues. The germline V and J ends were trimmed by 0 bases and 6 bases, with 13 bases remaining between them. The CDR3 coding sequence is TGTGCCAGCAGCGTAGGTGGCGGGTCGGGAAACATTCAGTACTTC. Amino acids: CASSVGGGSGNIQYF.